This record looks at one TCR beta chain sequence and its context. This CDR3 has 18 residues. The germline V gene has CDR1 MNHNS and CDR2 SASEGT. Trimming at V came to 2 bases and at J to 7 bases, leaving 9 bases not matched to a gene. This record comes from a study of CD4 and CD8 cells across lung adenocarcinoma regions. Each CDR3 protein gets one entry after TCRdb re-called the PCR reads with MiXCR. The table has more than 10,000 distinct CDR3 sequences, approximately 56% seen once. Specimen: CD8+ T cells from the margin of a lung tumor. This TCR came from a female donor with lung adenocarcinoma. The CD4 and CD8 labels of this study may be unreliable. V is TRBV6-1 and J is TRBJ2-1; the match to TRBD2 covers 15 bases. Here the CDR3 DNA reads TGTGCCAGCAGTGAATGGGGACTAGCGGGAGGCGTTGGGAATGAGCAGTTCTTC. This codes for CASSEWGLAGGVGNEQFF.